The 5 T cell receptor beta chains given below trace back to one sample, sequenced in a study of neurological immune-mediated disorders. MiXCR, run by TCRdb on the 5' RACE reads, gives a single entry per CDR3 protein. This sample has 72,000 or so distinct CDR3 sequences, with roughly 17% found just once. Sequencing was performed on PBMCs. Receptor source: a woman in her thirties or forties in good health.

The chain employs TRBV5-1 and TRBJ2-3; D is possibly TRBD1 (6 bases). Per germline, CDR1 SGHRS and CDR2 YFSETQ. Trimming stripped 2 bases from V and 1 base from J, with 11 bases between. The length of the CDR3 is 15 residues. The chain's CDR3 is CASSFRQEGTDTQYF. The CDR3 DNA is TGCGCCAGCAGCTTTCGACAGGAAGGCACAGATACGCAGTATTTT.

The chain carries TRBV7-2 and TRBJ2-5; 9 positions agree with TRBD1. CDR1 is SGHTA and CDR2 is FQGNSA in the germline V gene. V shed 6 bases, J shed 2 bases, and the junction held 7 bases outside the gene matches. The CDR3 consists of 15 residues. CDR3 nucleotides: TGTGCCAGCAGTCCACAGGGGGCCCGACAAGAGACCCAGTACTTC. This gives the protein CASSPQGARQETQYF.

The sample holds many counts of this clonotype. The CDR3 spells CASSPGTSGTYNEQFF. The CDR3, as DNA: TGCGCCAGCAGCCCGGGGACTAGCGGGACCTACAATGAGCAGTTCTTC. The V call is TRBV5-1, the J call TRBJ2-1, with TRBD2 matching 13 bases. The CDR3 is 16 amino acids. Trimming at V came to 4 bases and at J to 2 bases, leaving 3 bases not matched to a gene. Germline assignment: CDR1 SGHRS and CDR2 YFSETQ.

V is TRBV29-1 and J is TRBJ2-7; 16 positions agree with TRBD2. The CDR3 consists of 17 residues. Germline loops: CDR1 SQVTM, CDR2 ANQGSEA. V shed 6 bases and J 0 bases; nucleotides not matched to a gene: 8. The CDR3 loop reads CSVYGTSGRGSSYEQYF. The CDR3 DNA sequence: TGCAGCGTCTACGGGACTAGCGGGAGGGGGAGCTCCTACGAGCAGTACTTC.

Turning to this clonotype: A much larger clonotype is one base distant, so this may be a read error. This sequence joins TRBV5-5 and TRBJ2-1; 9 bases align to TRBD2. The CDR3 has 14 amino acids. Germline assignment: CDR1 SGHKS and CDR2 YYEKEE (reference sequence). For the CDR3, the DNA is TGTGTCAGCAGCTTGGCGGGGGGGCCCGATGAGCAGTTCTTC. It specifies CVSSLAGGPDEQFF.